The entry below gives a single TCR beta chain sequence along with its context. Its antigen is not known. Those who donated were healthy bone marrow donors. The data derive from a study of cytomegalovirus exposure and HLA in healthy donors. Study-wide results and limits: An analysis was carried out later, and it reportedly showed fewer N-insertions in an Asian-associated ancestry cluster than the roughly 670-donor mean. TCR beta sequences reportedly predicted most subjects' HLA-A and HLA-B alleles accurately.

A multiplex PCR was run with 60 Vbeta primers and 13 Jbeta primers. Measured with immunoSEQ multiplex PCR; TCRdb has only the in-frame clones, and not every one. The table has some 90,000 clones, around 74% seen once. This TCR came from a woman in her 70s in good health and CMV-seropositive. The sample was PBMCs.

As DNA, the CDR3 is TGTGCCAGCAGTTTACAGGGGTCGGTGAACATTCAGTACTTC. This encodes CASSLQGSVNIQYF. The rearrangement joins TRBV27 to TRBJ2-4, with D possibly being TRBD1 (6 bases). The V and J ends lost 2 bases and 7 bases respectively, with 12 bases between them. CDR1 is MNHEY and CDR2 is SMNVEV in the germline V gene (reference sequence). This CDR3 contains 14 residues.